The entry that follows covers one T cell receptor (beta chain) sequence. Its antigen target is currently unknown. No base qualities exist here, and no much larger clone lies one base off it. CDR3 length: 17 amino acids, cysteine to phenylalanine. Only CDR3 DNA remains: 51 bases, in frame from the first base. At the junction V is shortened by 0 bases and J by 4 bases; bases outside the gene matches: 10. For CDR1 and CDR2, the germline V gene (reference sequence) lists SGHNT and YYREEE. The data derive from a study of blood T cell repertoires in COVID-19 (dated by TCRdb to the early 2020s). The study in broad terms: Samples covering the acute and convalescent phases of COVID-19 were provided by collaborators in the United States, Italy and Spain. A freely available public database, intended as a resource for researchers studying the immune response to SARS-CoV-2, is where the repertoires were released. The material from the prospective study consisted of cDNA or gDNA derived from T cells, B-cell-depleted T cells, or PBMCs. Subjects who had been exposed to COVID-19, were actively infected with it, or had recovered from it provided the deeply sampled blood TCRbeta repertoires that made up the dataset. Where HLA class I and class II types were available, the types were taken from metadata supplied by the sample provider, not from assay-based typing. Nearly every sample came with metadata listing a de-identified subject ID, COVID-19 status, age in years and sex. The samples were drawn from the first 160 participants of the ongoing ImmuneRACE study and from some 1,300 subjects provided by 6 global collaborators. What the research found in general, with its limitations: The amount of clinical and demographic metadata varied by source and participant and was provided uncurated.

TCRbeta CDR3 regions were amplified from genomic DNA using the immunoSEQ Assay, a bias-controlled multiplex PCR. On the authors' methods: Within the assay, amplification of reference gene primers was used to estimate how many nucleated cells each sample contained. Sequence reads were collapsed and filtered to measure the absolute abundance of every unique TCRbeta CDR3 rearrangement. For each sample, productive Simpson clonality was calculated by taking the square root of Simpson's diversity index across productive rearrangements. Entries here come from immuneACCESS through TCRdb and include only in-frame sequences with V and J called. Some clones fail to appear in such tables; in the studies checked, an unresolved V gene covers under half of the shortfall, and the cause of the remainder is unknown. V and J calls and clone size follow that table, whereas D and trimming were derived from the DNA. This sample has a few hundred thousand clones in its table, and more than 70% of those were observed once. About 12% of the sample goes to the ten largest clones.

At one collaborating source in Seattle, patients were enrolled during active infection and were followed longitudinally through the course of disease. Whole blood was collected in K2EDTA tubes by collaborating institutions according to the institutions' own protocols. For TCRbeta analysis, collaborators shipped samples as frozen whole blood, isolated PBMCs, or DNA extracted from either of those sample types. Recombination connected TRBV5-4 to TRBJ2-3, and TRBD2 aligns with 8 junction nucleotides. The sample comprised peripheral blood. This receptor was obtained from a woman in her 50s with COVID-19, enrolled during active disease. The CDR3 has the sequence CASSLGRRGVGPDTQYF. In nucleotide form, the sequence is TGTGCCAGCAGCTTGGGGAGGCGGGGGGTTGGTCCAGATACGCAGTATTTT.